The clone carrying this TCR beta chain was seen a single time. The antigen remains undetermined. The sample belongs to a study of blood T cells in healthy people across ages. The CDR3 consists of 15 residues. V was shortened by 7 bases and J by 0 bases, with 13 bases between the two germline ends. Germline V gene lookup returns CDR1 SNHLY and CDR2 FYNNEI. Study-level results: Older individuals had lower TCR beta diversity per million T cells (the decline was roughly linear).

The authors ran a second PCR of roughly 6 to 12 cycles using a sample-barcoded 5' primer and a J-beta primer mix. All samples gave at least 2.5 million CDR3-containing paired-end reads. One entry per CDR3 protein results from TCRdb running MiXCR on the 5' RACE reads. The data show 1.5 million to 2 million distinct CDR3 sequences, about 30% seen once. Material for sequencing was blood. The origin of this receptor is a woman aged 25-40 years in good health. The chain recombines TRBV2 with TRBJ2-4; possible D gene TRBD1, 6 bases. The CDR3 nucleotides read TGTGCCAGCAACCCCAGGGGTCAAGCCAAAAACATTCAGTACTTC. Protein: CASNPRGQAKNIQYF.